These 28 T cell receptor beta chains were all obtained from the same sample, sequenced in a study of T-cell memory formation after mild COVID-19. Using its own MiXCR run on the 5' RACE reads, TCRdb lists one record per CDR3 protein. The sample has about 130,000 distinct CDR3 sequences; about 17% are singletons. Specimen: PBMCs or a T cell subset sorted from them (not recorded which). These receptors all come from a man aged 18 to 29 who had mild COVID-19 (a few samples of this study predate the infection). Cell type and time point are not known.

This sequence joins TRBV2 and TRBJ2-5; no clear D. CDR1 is SNHLY and CDR2 is FYNNEI in the germline V gene. Trimming cost V 8 bases and J 2 bases, with 6 bases left between them. The CDR3 has 11 residues. The CDR3 region is CASGAQETQYF. The CDR3 region has the DNA TGTGCCAGCGGTGCTCAAGAGACCCAGTACTTC.

This clonotype was detected ten times or more. The chain joins TRBV20-1 to TRBJ2-7; D is perhaps TRBD1 (6 bases). CDR3 length equals 14 residues. CDR1 and CDR2 (germline): DFQATT, SNEGSKA (reference sequence). Between the trimmed V and J ends, which lost 6 bases and 2 bases, there was a span of 17 bases. This CDR3 is CSASLPRGPYEQYF. As DNA, the CDR3 is TGCAGTGCCAGCCTGCCCAGGGGCCCCTACGAGCAGTACTTC.

In nucleotides, the CDR3 is TGCAGTGCTAGTCCGGCTAGTCCCTACAATGAGCAGTTCTTC. This gives the protein CSASPASPYNEQFF. The J gene is TRBJ2-1, the V gene TRBV20-1; no clear D. Germline V CDR1 and CDR2: DFQATT, SNEGSKA (reference sequence). This CDR3 has 14 amino acids. Trimming left V 3 bases short and J 2 bases short, with 11 bases between.

This clonotype showed up just a few times. This chain joins TRBV4-1 and TRBJ1-6; D gene uncertain. The germline V and J ends were trimmed by 5 bases and 8 bases, with 10 bases remaining between them. This CDR3 is 13 amino acids long. From germline, CDR1 is MGHRA and CDR2 YSYEKL. The CDR3 region is CASSKARDSPLHF. As DNA, the CDR3 is TGCGCCAGCAGCAAAGCGAGGGATTCACCCCTCCACTTT.

The chain uses TRBV7-6 and TRBJ2-3, with 8 nucleotides matching TRBD1. Germline lookup yields CDR1 SGHVS and CDR2 FNYEAQ. The CDR3 extends over 16 amino acids. Trimming at V came to 6 bases and at J to 1 base, leaving 9 bases not matched to a gene. CDR3 in amino acids: CASRSQGAQGTDTQYF. CDR3 in DNA: TGTGCCAGCAGGTCGCAGGGGGCGCAAGGCACAGATACGCAGTATTTT. Full variable domain (rest looked up from reference TRBV7-6 and TRBJ2-3): GAGVSQSPRYKVTKRGQDVALRCDPISGHVSLYWYRQALGQGPEFLTYFNYEAQQDKSGLPNDRFSAERPEGSISTLTIQRTEQRDSAMYRCASRSQGAQGTDTQYFGPGTRLTVL.

The CDR3 coding sequence is TGTGCCAGCAGCGTAGACCCCGGGACAGGGGAGGGCGAGCAGTACTTC. It encodes CASSVDPGTGEGEQYF. This chain links TRBV9 with TRBJ2-7; 10 bases agree with TRBD1. Germline CDR1 and CDR2: SGDLS and YYNGEE. The CDR3 is 16 residues long. With 0 bases clipped from V and 6 bases from J, the junction kept 9 bases outside the gene matches.

This clonotype was observed a handful of times. This sequence joins TRBV29-1 and TRBJ1-2; maybe TRBD1 (6 bases). CDR1 and CDR2 (germline): SQVTM, ANQGSEA. This CDR3 contains 14 residues. Between the trimmed V and J ends, which lost 5 bases and 1 base, there was a span of 14 bases. The CDR3 protein is CSVLDRLVNYGYTF. The CDR3 DNA sequence: TGCAGCGTTTTAGACAGGCTTGTTAACTATGGCTACACCTTC.

The chain combines TRBV6-5 with TRBJ2-2, with D perhaps matching TRBD1 (5 bases). The CDR3 has 16 amino acids. CDR1 and CDR2 from the germline V gene are MNHEY and SVGAGI. Deletions cut 5 bases from V and 0 bases from J, with 13 bases between. The CDR3 reads CASSTTAPPNTGELFF. The CDR3 coding sequence is TGTGCCAGCAGTACGACAGCACCCCCGAACACCGGGGAGCTGTTTTTT.

The V gene is TRBV13, the J gene TRBJ1-1; no clear D. Trimming left V 2 bases short and J 0 bases short, with 22 bases between. CDR1 PRHDT and CDR2 FYEKMQ come from the germline V gene (reference sequence). This CDR3 region has 19 residues. The CDR3 is CASSLIFSVRTGLNTEAFF. CDR3 nucleotides: TGTGCCAGCAGCTTAATTTTTTCCGTAAGGACGGGGTTGAACACTGAAGCTTTCTTT.

This clonotype was recorded a few times. V usage is TRBV5-1 and J usage is TRBJ2-5; the D gene is possibly TRBD2 (5 bases). The CDR3 extends over 14 amino acids. The V end lost 4 bases, the J end lost 5 bases, and 15 bases lay between the germline ends. Germline loops: CDR1 SGHRS, CDR2 YFSETQ. In nucleotides, the CDR3 is TGCGCCAGCAGCCCCGTTTCAGGAGGCGAGACCCAGTACTTC. Translated, it gives CASSPVSGGETQYF.

The genes are TRBV12-3 or TRBV12-4 and TRBJ2-7; no definite D call. The CDR3 sequence is 15 residues long. Deletions cut 3 bases from V and 0 bases from J, with 12 bases between. The CDR3 loop is CASSFDPNPSYEQYF. Written as DNA, the CDR3 is TGTGCCAGCAGTTTTGACCCTAACCCCTCCTACGAGCAGTACTTC.

CDR3 protein: CASSSLGGLSSGANVLTF. CDR3 DNA: TGTGCCAGCAGTTCCTTAGGGGGCTTGAGCTCTGGGGCCAACGTCCTGACTTTC. The chain uses TRBV6-5 and TRBJ2-6; 7 bases align to TRBD1. The CDR3 covers 18 residues. The V gene end was trimmed by 4 bases and the J gene end by 0 bases; junction bases not matched to a gene: 9. The V gene's germline CDR1 is MNHEY and CDR2 SVGAGI.

The chain carries TRBV6-5 and TRBJ1-4; D call uncertain. Trimming shortened V by 7 bases and J by 8 bases, and 23 bases separated the two germline ends. The CDR3 has 16 amino acids. The V gene's germline CDR1 is MNHEY and CDR2 SVGAGI. DNA for the CDR3: TGTGCCAGCACCTCCCGCTTTGCGGGGAGGGAGGAAAAACTGTTTTTT. It is translated as CASTSRFAGREEKLFF.

This clonotype was recorded many times. V and J are TRBV4-1 and TRBJ2-4, with unresolved D. V shed 6 bases and J shed 3 bases, with 21 bases lying between them. Germline lookup yields CDR1 MGHRA and CDR2 YSYEKL. The CDR3 spans 17 residues. CDR3 protein: CASSHMLGPDGKNIQYF. In DNA form, the CDR3 reads TGCGCCAGCAGTCATATGCTTGGTCCAGACGGCAAAAACATTCAGTACTTC.

This clonotype was counted between two and nine times. The gene calls are TRBV12-3 or TRBV12-4 and TRBJ1-1; no reliable D call. V was trimmed by 7 bases and J by 4 bases, leaving 10 bases between them. The CDR3 spans 12 residues. Here the CDR3 DNA reads TGTGCCAGCACCAGCGGATCCACTGAAGCTTTCTTT. It specifies CASTSGSTEAFF.

This clonotype was seen repeatedly, ten times or more. The genes are TRBV5-1 and TRBJ2-5; D is uncertain. Per the germline V gene, CDR1 is SGHRS and CDR2 is YFSETQ. Trimming removed 2 bases at V and 0 bases at J, with 8 bases between. This CDR3 comprises 14 residues. The CDR3 nucleotides read TGCGCCAGCAGCTTCGGCGGCTACCAAGAGACCCAGTACTTC. Translating it yields CASSFGGYQETQYF.

This clonotype has ten or more counts. V gene TRBV20-1 combines with J gene TRBJ2-7; 9 bases are shared with TRBD1. V was pared by 1 base and J by 9 bases, with 16 bases of the junction left unmatched. Germline loops: CDR1 DFQATT, CDR2 SNEGSKA (reference sequence). The CDR3 extends over 16 amino acids. CDR3 DNA: TGCAGTGCTAGAGCCTTAGAAACCGGGACAGGGTCTGGGCAGTACGTC. Translated: CSARALETGTGSGQYV.

In this sample, this clonotype turned up many times. The rearrangement joins TRBV7-2 to TRBJ2-1; D might be TRBD2 (8 bases). This CDR3 has 14 residues. Trimming pared 5 bases from V and 15 bases from J, leaving 23 bases between. Germline CDR1 SGHTA, CDR2 FQGNSA. Here the CDR3 DNA reads TGTGCCAGCAGCGGACGACAGGGAAGCGGGGGAGGGTTCTTC. Residues: CASSGRQGSGGGFF.

The chain joins TRBV3-1 to TRBJ2-7; 9 bases agree with TRBD2. Germline V gene data show CDR1 as LGHDT and CDR2 as YNNKEL (reference sequence). The CDR3 is made up of 14 amino acids. Losses at the gene ends were 1 base for V and 4 bases for J; bases not matched to a gene: 2. The CDR3 DNA reads as TGTGCCAGCAGCCAAGTTAGCGGGGGATACGAGCAGTACTTC. This translates into CASSQVSGGYEQYF.

This clonotype was picked up many times. This rearrangement joins TRBV5-1 to TRBJ2-1; 11 bases align to TRBD1. Germline V lookup: CDR1 SGHRS, CDR2 YFSETQ. This CDR3 region has 14 residues. The junction had 5 bases not matched to a gene; V was cut back by 3 bases and J by 9 bases. In nucleotides, the CDR3 is TGCGCCAGCAGCTCCCAAGGGACAGGGGGTGAGCAGTTCTTC. This encodes CASSSQGTGGEQFF. Variable domain in full (rest from reference TRBV5-1 and TRBJ2-1): KAGVTQTPRYLIKTRGQQVTLSCSPISGHRSVSWYQQTPGQGLQFLFEYFSETQRNKGNFPGRFSGRQFSNSRSEMNVSTLELGDSALYLCASSSQGTGGEQFFGPGTRLTVL.

This clonotype was observed a handful of times. V and J are TRBV18 and TRBJ2-1; D remains ambiguous. Germline-derived CDR1 and CDR2 are KGHSH and LQKENI. This CDR3 is built from 12 residues. V shed 6 bases and J shed 13 bases, with 16 bases lying between them. In nucleotides, the CDR3 is TGTGCCAGCTCCCCGGACCAGGAACTCCAGTTCTTC. It translates to CASSPDQELQFF.

This chain links TRBV4-1 with TRBJ1-1; D ambiguous. With 1 base removed from V and 1 base from J, the gap between germline ends came to 16 bases. From germline, CDR1 is MGHRA and CDR2 YSYEKL. CDR3 length: 17 amino acids. In DNA form, the CDR3 reads TGCGCCAGCAGCCAAGTGATTGTAGGACTCCAGAACACTGAAGCTTTCTTT. The encoded protein is CASSQVIVGLQNTEAFF.

In this sample, this clonotype turned up a few times. This rearrangement joins TRBV11-2 to TRBJ2-5; D not certain. The CDR3 extends over 13 amino acids. Trimming took 5 bases from V and 0 from J, leaving 7 bases between them. CDR1 SGHAT and CDR2 FQNNGV come from the germline V gene. The CDR3 reads CASSTDNQETQYF. The CDR3 DNA reads TGTGCCAGCAGCACCGACAACCAAGAGACCCAGTACTTC. Together with reference TRBV11-2 and TRBJ2-5, the CDR3 gives the full variable domain: EAGVAQSPRYKIIEKRQSVAFWCNPISGHATLYWYQQILGQGPKLLIQFQNNGVVDDSQLPKDRFSAERLKGVDSTLKIQPAKLEDSAVYLCASSTDNQETQYFGPGTRLLVL.

This clonotype was recorded a few times. The CDR3 does not end in the conserved phenylalanine or tryptophan, so this is likely a read error. The DNA is omitted, as the CDR3 cannot be located on it reliably, and the CDR3 follows TCRdb's listing. The chain uses TRBV6-2 or TRBV6-3 and TRBJ2-1; the table's TRBD1 call for D was not verified on the DNA. Germline V lookup: CDR1 MNHEY, CDR2 SVGEGT. From its first to its last residue, the CDR3 has 11 amino acids. CDR3 sequence reads: CASRWEGAPIY.

The genes are TRBV7-2 and TRBJ2-7; 9 bases agree with TRBD1. V shed 5 bases and J 2 bases; nucleotides not matched to a gene: 1. The CDR3 sequence is 13 residues long. Per germline, CDR1 SGHTA and CDR2 FQGNSA. CDR3 amino acids: CASSRDRAYEQYV. For the CDR3, the DNA is TGTGCCAGCAGCAGGGACAGGGCCTACGAGCAGTACGTC.

The chain is built from TRBV12-3 or TRBV12-4 and TRBJ2-1; TRBD2 matches at 7 bases. The J segment lost 4 bases and the V segment lost 2 bases, leaving 5 bases of the junction unmatched. There are 15 residues in the CDR3. The CDR3 nucleotides are TGTGCCAGCAGTTTACGGGGGGACGTATACAATGAGCAGTTCTTC. It is translated as CASSLRGDVYNEQFF.

In DNA, the CDR3 is TGTGCCAGCAGCTCCGGAGGGTTTCTTGAGCAGTTCTTC. Its protein is CASSSGGFLEQFF. The V call is TRBV7-2, the J call TRBJ2-1; weak D call: TRBD2 (6 bases). Germline-derived CDR1 and CDR2 are SGHTA and FQGNSA. The germline V and J ends were trimmed by 4 bases and 9 bases, with 13 bases remaining between them. The CDR3 sequence is 13 residues long.

This clonotype was detected only a few times. A read error is possible here, since a much larger clone lies one base away. Written as DNA, the CDR3 is TGCGCCAGCAGCTTGGCGGCTTCCTCCTACAATGAGCAGCTCTTC. Encoded protein: CASSLAASSYNEQLF. This sequence joins TRBV5-1 and TRBJ2-1; no clear D. CDR1 and CDR2 from the germline V gene are SGHRS and YFSETQ. The length of the CDR3 is 15 residues.